What follows are 14 T cell receptor beta chains derived from one specimen sequenced in a study of blood T cells in healthy people across ages. It was with a sample-barcoded 5' primer and a J-beta primer mix that a second PCR of roughly 6 to 12 cycles was run. TCRdb itself ran the 5' RACE reads through MiXCR, one entry per CDR3 protein. Among 800,000 to 950,000 distinct CDR3 sequences listed, roughly 34% were seen once. Sequences were obtained from blood. The receptors stem from a man younger than 35 in good health.

The chain uses TRBV12-3 or TRBV12-4 and TRBJ2-3; a possible D gene is TRBD2 (5 bases). V was cut by 0 bases and J by 2 bases, with 12 bases left in between. The CDR3 has 16 residues. The CDR3 is CASSLALGILTDTQYF. Written as DNA, the CDR3 is TGTGCCAGCAGTTTAGCGCTCGGGATACTCACAGATACGCAGTATTTT.

The table lists this clonotype with many counts. The rearrangement joins TRBV27 to TRBJ2-7; weak D call: TRBD1 (5 bases). V was cut by 5 bases and J by 1 base, with 9 bases left in between. Per germline, CDR1 MNHEY and CDR2 SMNVEV (reference sequence). The CDR3 length is 13 residues. The CDR3 DNA sequence: TGTGCCAGCAGTGCTACAGGTTCCTACGAGCAGTACTTC. Encoded protein: CASSATGSYEQYF.

The table lists this clonotype with a few counts. V and J are TRBV12-3 or TRBV12-4 and TRBJ1-5; perhaps TRBD1 as D (5 bases). CDR3 length equals 13 residues. Trimming stripped 6 bases from V and 10 bases from J, with 16 bases between. CDR3 protein: CASSLGTQEPQHF. The CDR3 DNA reads TGTGCCAGCAGCCTAGGGACTCAAGAACCCCAGCATTTT.

The chain carries TRBV3-1 and TRBJ2-1, with TRBD2 as a possible D gene (6 bases). Germline CDR1 is LGHDT and CDR2 is YNNKEL (reference sequence). With 2 bases removed from V and 4 bases from J, the gap between germline ends came to 12 bases. The CDR3 has 15 amino acids. The CDR3 here is CASSQSAGPYNEQFF. CDR3 nucleotides: TGTGCCAGCAGCCAATCGGCGGGGCCTTACAATGAGCAGTTCTTC.

The rearrangement joins TRBV5-1 to TRBJ1-2; D unresolved. Germline V gene lookup returns CDR1 SGHRS and CDR2 YFSETQ. V was pared by 0 bases and J by 3 bases, with 9 bases between. The CDR3 is 14 amino acids. The CDR3 loop reads CASSLEGNYYGYTF. In DNA, the CDR3 is TGCGCCAGCAGCTTGGAGGGAAATTACTATGGCTACACCTTC.

The chain is built from TRBV25-1 and TRBJ1-1; unclear D gene. Germline assignment: CDR1 MGHDK and CDR2 SYGVNS. There are 11 residues in the CDR3. The V end was cut by 10 bases, the J end by 6 bases, with 12 bases between. The CDR3, as DNA: TGTGCCACCAGCAGCCCTGCTGAAGCTTTCTTT. Protein sequence: CATSSPAEAFF.

This clonotype was picked up many times. This chain links TRBV4-2 with TRBJ2-2; TRBD1 might be the D (6 bases). Between the trimmed V and J ends, which lost 1 base and 0 bases, there was a span of 6 bases. The V gene's germline CDR1 is LGHNA and CDR2 YNFKEQ. This CDR3 has 15 amino acids. The CDR3 DNA reads TGTGCCAGCAGCCAAGCAGGGGCGAACACCGGGGAGCTGTTTTTT. This encodes CASSQAGANTGELFF.

The chain combines TRBV25-1 with TRBJ2-5; 9 bases are a match to TRBD2. The germline V gene has CDR1 MGHDK and CDR2 SYGVNS. This CDR3 is built from 15 residues. J lost 4 bases, V lost 5 bases, and 8 bases had no gene match. Here the CDR3 reads CASSSAGGARETQYF. CDR3 coding DNA: TGTGCCAGCAGTTCGGCGGGGGGGGCGCGAGAGACCCAGTACTTC.

The chain employs TRBV7-6 and TRBJ1-1, with a tentative D call TRBD1 (6 bases). Trimming took off 5 bases at V and 0 bases at J, with 16 bases between the two ends. The CDR3 has 16 amino acids. Germline CDR1 is SGHVS and CDR2 is FNYEAQ. The CDR3 DNA follows: TGTGCCAGCAGCCACCCAAGACAGGTCATGAACACTGAAGCTTTCTTT. This translates into CASSHPRQVMNTEAFF. The full variable domain, in which reference TRBV7-6 and TRBJ1-1 provide the parts outside the CDR3, is GAGVSQSPRYKVTKRGQDVALRCDPISGHVSLYWYRQALGQGPEFLTYFNYEAQQDKSGLPNDRFSAERPEGSISTLTIQRTEQRDSAMYRCASSHPRQVMNTEAFFGQGTRLTVV.

The chain recombines TRBV20-1 with TRBJ2-1; no clear D gene. Germline V gene sequence: CDR1 DFQATT, CDR2 SNEGSKA (reference sequence). CDR3 size: 9 residues. The ends were cut back, 6 bases at V and 11 bases at J, with 8 bases in the middle. In nucleotides, the CDR3 is TGCAGTGCCGATAACCAGCAGTTCTTC. Encoded protein: CSADNQQFF.

Comment on this clonotype: This may come from a read error, since a much larger clone is one base off. V usage is TRBV7-9 and J usage is TRBJ2-1; TRBD1 matches at 10 bases. The tail of the sequence fits TRBJ2-7 better, so the J call may be wrong. The CDR3 spans 15 residues. The germline CDR1 and CDR2 sequences are SEHNR and FQNEAQ (reference sequence). The chain's CDR3 is CASSGTGEVYNEQYF. The CDR3 coding sequence is TGTGCCAGCAGCGGGACAGGGGAGGTCTACAATGAGCAGTACTTC.

This clonotype was seen a few times. J is TRBJ2-7 and V is TRBV2; 8 bases align to TRBD1. Germline V lookup: CDR1 SNHLY, CDR2 FYNNEI. The CDR3 has 15 amino acids. The V segment lost 6 bases and the J segment 3 bases; nucleotides outside the gene matches: 10. The CDR3 DNA reads as TGTGCCAGCAGAGACCGGACAGGGAAAGACTACGAGCAGTACTTC. Translated, it gives CASRDRTGKDYEQYF.

The V and J genes are TRBV12-3 or TRBV12-4 and TRBJ2-5; 8 bases fit TRBD1. Trimming cost V 4 bases and J 11 bases; bases outside gene matches: 12. This CDR3 is built from 14 residues. CDR3 in amino acids: CASSYGQGNNEQYF. CDR3 DNA: TGTGCCAGCAGTTACGGACAGGGAAACAATGAGCAGTACTTC.

This clonotype was detected ten times or more. The rearrangement joins TRBV4-3 to TRBJ2-1; TRBD2 matches 14 bases. After removal of 1 base from V and 3 bases from J, the junction contained 2 bases not matched to a gene. The length of the CDR3 is 17 residues. The germline V gene has CDR1 LGHNA and CDR2 YSLEER. The CDR3 coding sequence is TGCGCCAGCAGCCAAGGGACTAGCGGGGGGTTCTACAATGAGCAGTTCTTC. As protein: CASSQGTSGGFYNEQFF.